Below, one T cell receptor beta chain is given with its context. Here immunoSEQ multiplex PCR was the method, and the copy in TCRdb shows in-frame clones only, minus some. Here the sample spans about 130,000 clones, roughly 90% being singletons. These data come from a study of T cell responses to AZD1222 COVID-19 vaccine. The V end lost 5 bases, the J end lost 8 bases, and 15 bases lay between the germline ends. The V gene's germline CDR1 is KGHDR and CDR2 SFDVKD. The CDR3 spans 14 residues. The origin of this receptor is an adult in good health. This chain joins TRBV24-1 and TRBJ2-4; D might be TRBD1 (7 bases). The specimen comprised peripheral blood, sampled on day 0 of AZD1222 vaccination. CDR3 nucleotide sequence: TGTGCCACCAGTGGCGGGACAGACGGGGACATTCAGTACTTC. Translation gives CATSGGTDGDIQYF.